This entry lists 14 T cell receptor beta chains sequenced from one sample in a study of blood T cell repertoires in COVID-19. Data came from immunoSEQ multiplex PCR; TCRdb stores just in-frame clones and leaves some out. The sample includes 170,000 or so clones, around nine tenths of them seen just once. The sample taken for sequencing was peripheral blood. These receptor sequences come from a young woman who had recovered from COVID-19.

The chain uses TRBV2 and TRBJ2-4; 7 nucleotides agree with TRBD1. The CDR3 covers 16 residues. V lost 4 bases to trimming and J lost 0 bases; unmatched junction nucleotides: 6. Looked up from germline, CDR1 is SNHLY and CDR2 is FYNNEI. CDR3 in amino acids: CASSGQGYLAKNIQYF. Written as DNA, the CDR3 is TGTGCCAGCAGTGGACAGGGATACCTAGCCAAAAACATTCAGTACTTC.

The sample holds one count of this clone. CDR3 sequence: CASSPGLAGVVLELFF. The CDR3 region has the DNA TGCGCCAGCAGCCCCGGGCTAGCGGGGGTTGTTCTGGAGCTGTTTTTT. The chain uses TRBV5-1 and TRBJ2-2, with 10 bases identical to TRBD2. Losses at the gene ends were 4 bases for V and 10 bases for J; bases not matched to a gene: 13. The CDR3 has 16 residues. Germline CDR1 reads SGHRS; CDR2 reads YFSETQ.

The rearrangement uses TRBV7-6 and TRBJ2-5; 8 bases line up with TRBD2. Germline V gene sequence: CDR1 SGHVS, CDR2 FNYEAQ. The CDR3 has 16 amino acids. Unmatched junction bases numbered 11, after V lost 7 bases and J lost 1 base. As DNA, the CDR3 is TGTGCCAGCACCATGGGTAGCGGGGTTGGCCAAGAGACCCAGTACTTC. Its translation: CASTMGSGVGQETQYF.

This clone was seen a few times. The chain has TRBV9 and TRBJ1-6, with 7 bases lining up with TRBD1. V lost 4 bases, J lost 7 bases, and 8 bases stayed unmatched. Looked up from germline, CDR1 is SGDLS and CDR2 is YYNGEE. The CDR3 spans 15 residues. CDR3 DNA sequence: TGTGCCAGCAGCACAGTAGGAGGGGGCAATTCACCCCTCCACTTT. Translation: CASSTVGGGNSPLHF.

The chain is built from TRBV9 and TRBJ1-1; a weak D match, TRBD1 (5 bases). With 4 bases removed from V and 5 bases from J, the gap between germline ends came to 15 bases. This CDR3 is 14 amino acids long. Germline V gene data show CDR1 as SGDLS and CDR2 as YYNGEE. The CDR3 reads CASSPRMGGTEAFF. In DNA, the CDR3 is TGTGCCAGCAGCCCCCGGATGGGGGGAACTGAAGCTTTCTTT.

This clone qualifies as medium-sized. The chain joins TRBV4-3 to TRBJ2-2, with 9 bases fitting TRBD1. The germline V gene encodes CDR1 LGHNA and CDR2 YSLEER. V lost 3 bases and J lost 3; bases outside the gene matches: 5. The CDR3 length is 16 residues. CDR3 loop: CASSQGQGWYTGELFF. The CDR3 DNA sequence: TGCGCCAGCAGCCAGGGACAGGGTTGGTACACCGGGGAGCTGTTTTTT.

For the CDR3, the DNA is TGTGCCAGTAGTATGGGGGGGACTTTCACAGATACGCAGTATTTT. This codes for CASSMGGTFTDTQYF. The J gene is TRBJ2-3, the V gene TRBV19, with 7 bases fitting TRBD2. The V segment lost 3 bases and the J segment 2 bases; nucleotides outside the gene matches: 5. The germline V gene encodes CDR1 LNHDA and CDR2 SQIVND (reference sequence). The CDR3 sequence is 15 residues long.

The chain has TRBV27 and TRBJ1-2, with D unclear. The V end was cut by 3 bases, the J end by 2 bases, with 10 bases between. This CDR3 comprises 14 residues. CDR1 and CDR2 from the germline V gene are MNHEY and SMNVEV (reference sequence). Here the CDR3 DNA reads TGTGCCAGCAGTTTTGACCGACTAAACTATGGCTACACCTTC. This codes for CASSFDRLNYGYTF.

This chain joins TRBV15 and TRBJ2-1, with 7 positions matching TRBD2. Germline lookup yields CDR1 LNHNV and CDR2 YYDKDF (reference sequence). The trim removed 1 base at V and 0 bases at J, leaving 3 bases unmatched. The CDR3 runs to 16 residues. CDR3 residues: CATSRGGGSSYNEQFF. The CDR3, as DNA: TGTGCCACCAGCAGAGGAGGCGGGAGCTCCTACAATGAGCAGTTCTTC.

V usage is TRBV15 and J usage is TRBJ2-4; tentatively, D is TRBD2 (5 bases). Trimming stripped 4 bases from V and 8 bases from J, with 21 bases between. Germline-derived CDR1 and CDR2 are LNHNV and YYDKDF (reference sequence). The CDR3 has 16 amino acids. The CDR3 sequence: CATSTSVGAIIDIQYF. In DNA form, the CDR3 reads TGTGCCACCAGCACCTCAGTGGGAGCAATAATCGACATTCAGTACTTC.

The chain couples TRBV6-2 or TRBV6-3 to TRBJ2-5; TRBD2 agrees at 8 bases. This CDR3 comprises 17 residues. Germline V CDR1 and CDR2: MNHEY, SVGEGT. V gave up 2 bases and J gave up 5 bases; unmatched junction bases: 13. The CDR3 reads CASSYGASGRRGETQYF. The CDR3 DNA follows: TGTGCCAGCAGTTACGGTGCTAGCGGGCGCCGCGGGGAGACCCAGTACTTC.

The CDR3 sequence is CASSNRVDAGGNQPQHF. The CDR3 nucleotides read TGTGCCAGCAGTAACAGGGTAGATGCTGGGGGCAATCAGCCCCAGCATTTT. The rearrangement uses TRBV5-6 and TRBJ1-5, with D tentatively TRBD1 (6 bases). This CDR3 is 17 amino acids long. Per the germline V gene, CDR1 is SGHDT and CDR2 is YYEEEE. V was trimmed by 5 bases and J by 2 bases, leaving 20 bases between them.

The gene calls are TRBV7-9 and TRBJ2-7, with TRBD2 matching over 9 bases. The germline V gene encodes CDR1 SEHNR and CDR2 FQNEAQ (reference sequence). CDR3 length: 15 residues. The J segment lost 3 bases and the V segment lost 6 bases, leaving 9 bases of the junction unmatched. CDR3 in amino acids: CASSPLAGTLYEQYV. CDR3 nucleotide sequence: TGTGCCAGCAGTCCACTAGCGGGTACTCTCTACGAGCAGTACGTC.

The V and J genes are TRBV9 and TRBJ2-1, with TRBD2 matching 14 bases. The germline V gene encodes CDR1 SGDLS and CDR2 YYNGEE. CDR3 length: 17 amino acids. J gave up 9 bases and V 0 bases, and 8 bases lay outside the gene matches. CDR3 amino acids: CASSVGVTSGGASEQFF. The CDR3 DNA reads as TGTGCCAGCAGCGTAGGGGTGACTAGCGGGGGGGCCTCTGAGCAGTTCTTC. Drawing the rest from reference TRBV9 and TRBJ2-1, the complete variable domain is DSGVTQTPKHLITATGQRVTLRCSPRSGDLSVYWYQQSLDQGLQFLIQYYNGEERAKGNILERFSAQQFPDLHSELNLSSLELGDSALYFCASSVGVTSGGASEQFFGPGTRLTVL.